This T cell receptor (beta chain) was documented in a study of blood T cells in healthy people across ages. The V gene end was trimmed by 8 bases and the J gene end by 5 bases; junction bases not matched to a gene: 10. This CDR3 comprises 15 residues. Germline lookup yields CDR1 SGDLS and CDR2 YYNGEE. Study-wide findings and caveats: CMV status of donors was unknown, possibly confounding expanded clonotype changes.

It was with a sample-barcoded 5' primer and a J-beta primer mix that a second PCR of roughly 7 to 12 cycles was run. TCRdb called the 5' RACE reads again in MiXCR, with one record for every CDR3 protein. This sample has fewer than 900,000 distinct CDR3 sequences, with 35% to 40% found just once. With regard to this clonotype: Its antigen is as yet unknown.

What was sequenced was blood. The receptor's source is a man younger than 30 in good health. The chain uses TRBV9 and TRBJ1-2; TRBD1 matches at 12 bases. The CDR3 coding sequence is TGTGCCAGTCTAACCCAGGGACAGGGGGCATATGGCTACACCTTC. Encoded protein: CASLTQGQGAYGYTF.